This paragraph covers one TCR beta chain sequence. It was second doses at about 4 or about 12 weeks that were pooled. Germline V gives CDR1 GTSNPN, CDR2 SVGIG (reference sequence). The CDR3 runs to 13 residues. The junction had 2 bases not matched to a gene; V was cut back by 4 bases and J by 0 bases. The method was immunoSEQ multiplex PCR; TCRdb's version includes in-frame clones alone and lacks a portion of them. The table shows just under 150,000 clones, with roughly 86% occurring only once. This sample is part of a study of T cell responses to AZD1222 COVID-19 vaccine. The sample consisted of peripheral blood, taken 28 days after the second AZD1222 dose. This chain links TRBV30 with TRBJ1-2; TRBD1 matches at 7 bases. This receptor was taken from an adult who received the AZD1222 COVID-19 vaccine. CDR3 sequence reads: CAWNQGANYGYTF. DNA of the CDR3: TGTGCCTGGAACCAGGGGGCTAACTATGGCTACACCTTC.